These 21 T cell receptor beta chains came from one sample sequenced in a study of spatial heterogeneity in lung cancer. Study-level findings and limits: Intratumoral expanded alpha and beta TCR counts were found to track tumor mutation counts.

Their target antigens are unknown. TCRdb called the 5' RACE reads again in MiXCR, with one record for every CDR3 protein. This sample has about 2,700 distinct CDR3 sequences; about 5.5% occur once, and the top ten carry approximately 20%. Described time point: sample taken at primary tumor resection. Material: lung tumor tissue, obtained at surgery. The source is a male donor with early-stage non-small cell lung cancer.

At least ten counts were recorded for this clonotype. The library was prepared for alpha chains; this beta chain is a stray read, so its frequency means little. The rearrangement uses TRBV4-3 and TRBJ2-1, with D uncertain. Germline CDR1 LGHNA, CDR2 YSLEER. V lost 0 bases and J lost 0, with 6 bases in between. The CDR3 is made up of 15 amino acids. The DNA for the CDR3 is TGCGCCAGCAGCCAAGAAGCTCACTCCTACAATGAGCAGTTCTTC. Protein: CASSQEAHSYNEQFF.

This clonotype was recorded many times. The library was designed around alpha chains, so this beta chain is a stray read whose abundance carries little weight. The chain recombines TRBV7-2 with TRBJ1-1, with no clear D. Trimming took off 2 bases at V and 3 bases at J, with 7 bases between the two ends. Looked up from germline, CDR1 is SGHTA and CDR2 is FQGNSA. The CDR3 consists of 13 residues. The CDR3, as DNA: TGTGCCAGCAGCTTACAACTAGACACTGAAGCTTTCTTT. Protein product: CASSLQLDTEAFF.

This clonotype rates as medium-sized. This beta chain represents an off-target read in a library built for alpha chains; its size is of limited meaning. The chain employs TRBV5-6 and TRBJ2-7; 7 nucleotides match TRBD1. Trimming cost V 2 bases and J 4 bases; bases outside gene matches: 9. Germline CDR1 and CDR2: SGHDT and YYEEEE. The length of the CDR3 is 15 residues. The CDR3 sequence is CASSFFGTDFYEQYF. DNA for the CDR3: TGTGCCAGCAGCTTTTTTGGGACAGACTTTTACGAGCAGTACTTC.

This clonotype is labeled as medium-sized. With the library built for alpha chains, this beta chain is off target and its frequency is not meaningful. Here the CDR3 reads CASSWGPGLTEAFF. The CDR3 DNA reads TGTGCCAGCAGTTGGGGGCCCGGGCTGACTGAAGCTTTCTTT. V gene TRBV28 combines with J gene TRBJ1-1, with a weak D call TRBD1 (6 bases). CDR1 is MDHEN and CDR2 is SYDVKM in the germline V gene. V was shortened by 4 bases and J by 5 bases, with 14 bases between the two germline ends. CDR3 length equals 14 residues.

Of note for this clonotype: This beta chain represents an off-target read in a library built for alpha chains; its size is of limited meaning. The chain couples TRBV20-1 to TRBJ2-1, with D possibly matching TRBD2 (5 bases). The germline gives CDR1 DFQATT, CDR2 SNEGSKA (reference sequence). V lost 7 bases, J lost 7 bases, and 20 bases lay in between. This CDR3 has 14 amino acids. The CDR3 DNA is TGCAGTGTTCCCCCCGGGCTAGCCGGGAATGAGCAGTTCTTC. Protein: CSVPPGLAGNEQFF.

This clonotype was detected many times. The library was prepared for alpha chains; this beta chain is a stray read, so its frequency means little. J is TRBJ2-3 and V is TRBV7-2; 11 nucleotides align to TRBD1. CDR1 SGHTA and CDR2 FQGNSA come from the germline V gene. The CDR3 contains 16 residues. Trimming removed 5 bases from V and 2 bases from J; junction bases left unmatched: 6. The CDR3 DNA sequence: TGTGCCAGCAGCCCGCGGGACAGGGGGTACACAGATACGCAGTATTTT. Its protein product is CASSPRDRGYTDTQYF.

This clonotype is medium-sized. This beta chain is a stray sequence in a library constructed for alpha chains; its clone size is not meaningful. V usage is TRBV6-5 and J usage is TRBJ2-3; 7 positions agree with TRBD1. Germline V gene lookup returns CDR1 MNHEY and CDR2 SVGAGI. V dropped 6 bases and J dropped 4; count of bases not matched to a gene: 13. This CDR3 region has 16 residues. CDR3 coding DNA: TGTGCCAGCAGCGATGCCGGGACAGCCTTCGCAGATACGCAGTATTTT. This gives the protein CASSDAGTAFADTQYF.

This clonotype is large. The library was prepared for alpha chains; this beta chain is a stray read, so its frequency means little. The CDR3 DNA reads as TGCAGTGCAATAGACAGAGCCTACGAGCAGTACTTC. Translated: CSAIDRAYEQYF. This chain uses TRBV20-1 with TRBJ2-7; TRBD1 is a possible D gene (5 bases). Germline-derived CDR1 and CDR2 are DFQATT and SNEGSKA (reference sequence). V dropped 6 bases and J dropped 2 bases, with 11 bases sitting between them. This CDR3 is 12 amino acids long.

This clonotype was detected ten times or more. This beta chain is a stray read from a library made for alpha chains; its abundance is not meaningful. The chain joins TRBV29-1 to TRBJ2-3; unclear D gene. This CDR3 spans 12 amino acids. The V gene lost 8 bases and the J gene lost 2 bases, with 11 bases spanning the gap. The germline CDR1 and CDR2 sequences are SQVTM and ANQGSEA. The CDR3 loop reads CSLRLNTDTQYF. CDR3 nucleotides: TGCAGCCTACGACTCAACACAGATACGCAGTATTTT.

This clonotype was seen ten or more times. This beta chain came through as a stray read in a library set up for alpha chains, and its size says little. The chain employs TRBV7-2 and TRBJ2-3, with 13 bases identical to TRBD2. Trimming cost V 5 bases and J 0 bases; bases outside gene matches: 8. The CDR3 length is 18 residues. The V gene's germline CDR1 is SGHTA and CDR2 FQGNSA. CDR3 protein: CASSHYTSGRGSTDTQYF. In DNA form, the CDR3 reads TGTGCCAGCAGCCACTATACTAGCGGGAGGGGCAGCACAGATACGCAGTATTTT.

Regarding this clonotype: This beta chain turned up in a library designed for alpha chains; as an off-target read, its abundance says little. The rearrangement links TRBV5-1 to TRBJ2-3; 9 nucleotides agree with TRBD1. The V gene's germline CDR1 is SGHRS and CDR2 YFSETQ. With V trimmed by 4 bases and J by 2 bases, 17 bases remained unmatched. This CDR3 contains 19 residues. Written as DNA, the CDR3 is TGCGCCAGCAGCGGAACCGGGACAGGGATAGTTGGCGACACAGATACGCAGTATTTT. Translation gives CASSGTGTGIVGDTDTQYF. The full variable domain, in which reference TRBV5-1 and TRBJ2-3 provide the parts outside the CDR3, is KAGVTQTPRYLIKTRGQQVTLSCSPISGHRSVSWYQQTPGQGLQFLFEYFSETQRNKGNFPGRFSGRQFSNSRSEMNVSTLELGDSALYLCASSGTGTGIVGDTDTQYFGPGTRLTVL.

Concerning this clonotype: Little can be read into the size of this beta chain, an off-target read in a library designed for alpha chains. The chain recombines TRBV12-3 or TRBV12-4 with TRBJ1-1; D gene unclear. The V end was cut by 5 bases, the J end by 3 bases, with 10 bases between. The CDR3 consists of 13 residues. CDR3 amino acids: CASSPRGYTEAFF. CDR3 in DNA: TGTGCCAGCAGTCCGCGAGGTTACACTGAAGCTTTCTTT.

Within the sample, this clonotype is medium-sized. Since it is a stray read in a library aimed at alpha chains, this beta chain has a size that is not meaningful. This chain uses TRBV6-5 with TRBJ1-2; D is unclear. Looked up from germline, CDR1 is MNHEY and CDR2 is SVGAGI. The CDR3 sequence is 14 residues long. Trimming took 6 bases from V and 4 from J, leaving 15 bases between them. CDR3 DNA sequence: TGTGCCAGCAGGCCGGGTTCGACCTTCTATGGCTACACCTTC. It specifies CASRPGSTFYGYTF.

This clonotype was detected a few times. Because the library targeted alpha chains, this beta chain is an off-target read whose size means little. The J gene is TRBJ1-6, the V gene TRBV7-2; D not resolved. V lost 4 bases, J lost 0 bases, and 13 bases lay in between. The CDR3 contains 17 residues. The germline V gene encodes CDR1 SGHTA and CDR2 FQGNSA. CDR3 bases: TGTGCCAGCAGCTCCCCTAAAGGGAGCTCCTATAATTCACCCCTCCACTTT. Its protein product is CASSSPKGSSYNSPLHF. Using reference TRBV7-2 and TRBJ1-6 for the parts outside the CDR3, the full variable domain is GAGVSQSPSNKVTEKGKDVELRCDPISGHTALYWYRQSLGQGLEFLIYFQGNSAPDKSGLPSDRFSAERTGGSVSTLTIQRTQQEDSAVYLCASSSPKGSSYNSPLHFGNGTRLTVT.

Concerning this clonotype: Since the library was made to target alpha chains, this beta chain is a stray read and its abundance is not meaningful. This rearrangement joins TRBV5-8 to TRBJ2-1; 7 positions agree with TRBD1. The CDR3 is made up of 16 amino acids. In germline, CDR1 is SGHTS, CDR2 YDEGEE. V trimming: 2 bases; J trimming: 3 bases; junction bases outside the gene matches: 8. This CDR3 is CASSFSWQGVYNEQFF. CDR3 DNA: TGTGCCAGCAGCTTCAGTTGGCAGGGGGTCTACAATGAGCAGTTCTTC.

By its share, this clonotype is medium-sized. This beta chain lies outside the target of a library built for alpha chains; its clone size means little. The V and J genes are TRBV7-2 and TRBJ1-2, with TRBD1 matching 7 bases. With V trimmed by 5 bases and J by 8 bases, 5 bases remained unmatched. This CDR3 is 12 amino acids long. The germline gives CDR1 SGHTA, CDR2 FQGNSA. DNA of the CDR3: TGTGCCAGCAGCAGGGACAGTCCGGGCTACACCTTC. Its translation: CASSRDSPGYTF. Full variable domain (rest looked up from reference TRBV7-2 and TRBJ1-2): GAGVSQSPSNKVTEKGKDVELRCDPISGHTALYWYRQSLGQGLEFLIYFQGNSAPDKSGLPSDRFSAERTGGSVSTLTIQRTQQEDSAVYLCASSRDSPGYTFGSGTRLTVV.

In its sample, this clonotype ranks as large (0.1 to 1%). The library was built for alpha chains, so this beta chain is an off-target read and its size means little. The chain joins TRBV28 to TRBJ1-3, with a possible D match to TRBD1 (5 bases). The CDR3 runs 13 residues. Trimming cost V 3 bases and J 8 bases, with 11 bases left between them. Germline values: CDR1 MDHEN, CDR2 SYDVKM. The chain's CDR3 is CASSFRGAYTIYF. In DNA, the CDR3 is TGTGCCAGCAGTTTCCGGGGCGCATACACCATATATTTT.

This clonotype ranks as medium-sized. This beta chain represents an off-target read in a library built for alpha chains; its size is of limited meaning. The chain combines TRBV20-1 with TRBJ1-2, with a possible D match to TRBD1 (6 bases). Trimming took 0 bases from V and 7 from J, leaving 12 bases between them. CDR1 DFQATT and CDR2 SNEGSKA come from the germline V gene (reference sequence). This CDR3 region has 13 residues. The CDR3: CSAREVQGPGYTF. The CDR3 DNA follows: TGCAGTGCTAGAGAGGTACAGGGCCCTGGCTACACCTTC.

This clonotype was counted many times. The library was prepared for alpha chains; this beta chain is a stray read, so its frequency means little. The V and J genes are TRBV5-1 and TRBJ2-3; TRBD1 might be the D (6 bases). CDR1 and CDR2 from the germline V gene are SGHRS and YFSETQ. The CDR3 totals 13 residues. V was trimmed by 5 bases and J by 6 bases, leaving 13 bases between them. DNA of the CDR3: TGCGCCAGCAGGTCCAGGGGTTCGGATACGCAGTATTTT. Its translation is CASRSRGSDTQYF.

This clonotype came up once. Found in a library prepared for alpha chains, this beta chain is an off-target read, and its abundance has little meaning. The chain combines TRBV5-1 with TRBJ2-3, with D tentatively TRBD2 (6 bases). Trimming shortened V by 2 bases and J by 4 bases, and 11 bases separated the two germline ends. The germline CDR1 and CDR2 sequences are SGHRS and YFSETQ. The CDR3 spans 14 residues. The CDR3 bases are TGCGCCAGCAGCTTCCCCCAGCGGGCAGATACGCAGTATTTT. This codes for CASSFPQRADTQYF.

In its sample, this clonotype was seen many times. In a library made to pick up alpha chains, this beta chain is a stray read with a size that means little. The CDR3 nucleotides read TGCGCCAGCAGCTCACGGACAGGGGGGTTTGGGGAGCAGTACTTC. Protein product: CASSSRTGGFGEQYF. This sequence joins TRBV5-1 and TRBJ2-7, with TRBD1 matching 10 bases. Per germline, CDR1 SGHRS and CDR2 YFSETQ. Germline trimming cut 3 bases from V and 7 bases from J; bases unmatched to any gene: 10. The CDR3 totals 15 residues.